This is a list of T cell receptor beta chains from one sample in a study of blood T cell repertoires in COVID-19. Measured with immunoSEQ multiplex PCR; TCRdb has only the in-frame clones, and not every one. The data contain some 320,000 clones, approximately 90% of them singletons. Sequenced material: peripheral blood. These receptor sequences come from a woman in her twenties or thirties who had recovered from COVID-19. Each CDR3 is given with its conserved first and last residue. A D gene is named only where the DNA matches it firmly. Not every row has a clone size; where given, it reads once, few, many or a size class.

NA	TRBV7-9	NA	TRBJ2-7	TGTGCCAGCAGCTTCTCTACTTTAGACGAGCAGTACTTC	CASSFSTLDEQYF
NA	TRBV21-1	NA	TRBJ1-1	TGTGCCAGCAGCCCAACAGGGGACACTGAAGCTTTCTTT	CASSPTGDTEAFF
NA	TRBV18	NA	TRBJ2-7	TGTGCCAGCTCACCACTCTCAAGAGACTACGAGCAGTACTTC	CASSPLSRDYEQYF
TRBD2	TRBV11-3	NA	TRBJ2-1	TGTGCCAGCAGCTTAGATGCGGGACTAGCGGGGGGGTTGAATGAGCAGTTCTTC	CASSLDAGLAGGLNEQFF
TRBD1	TRBV6-1	NA	TRBJ2-7	TGTGCCAGCAGGGGACAGGGACTCTACGAGCAGTACTTC	CASRGQGLYEQYF
NA	TRBV5-4	NA	TRBJ1-6	TGTGCCAGCAGCTCTCTAGGACAGAATAATTCACCCCTCCACTTT	CASSSLGQNNSPLHF
TRBD1	TRBV7-2	NA	TRBJ1-2	TGTGCCAGCAGCCAACGGACAGGGGCGTTTAACTATGGCTACACCTTC	CASSQRTGAFNYGYTF
TRBD1	TRBV18	NA	TRBJ1-4	TGTGCCAGCTCAGGATCCGGGACAGGGGGTGAAAAACTGTTTTTT	CASSGSGTGGEKLFF
TRBD1	TRBV19	NA	TRBJ2-1	TGTGCCAGTACCCAACAGGGGGCAAGTGAGCAGTTCTTC	CASTQQGASEQFF
NA	TRBV2	NA	TRBJ2-7	TGTGCCAGCAGGGACAGTTCCTACGAGCAGTACTTC	CASRDSSYEQYF
NA	TRBV2	NA	TRBJ2-3	TGTGCCACTCGGGGGGCATATACGCAGTATTTT	CATRGAYTQYF
NA	TRBV30	NA	TRBJ2-5	TGTGCCTACGACAGTCAAGAGACCCAGTACTTC	CAYDSQETQYF
NA	TRBV4-3	NA	TRBJ1-6	TGCGCCAGCAGCCAAGAGGGAGGGGCCGTGATAAGTTCACCCCTCCACTTT	CASSQEGGAVISSPLHF
NA	TRBV7-2	NA	TRBJ1-1	TGTGCCAGCAGCTTAATGAGGGAAACTGAAGCTTTCTTT	CASSLMRETEAFF
NA	TRBV7-2	NA	TRBJ1-6	TGTGCCAGCAGCTTAGCGCAGGGGACCAATTCACCCCTCCACTTT	CASSLAQGTNSPLHF
NA	TRBV5-1	NA	TRBJ1-1	TGCGCCAGCAGCTCCGACAGAATGAACACTGAAGCTTTCTTT	CASSSDRMNTEAFF
TRBD1	TRBV10-3	NA	TRBJ1-2	TGTGCCATCAGTGCCACCCTACTTACGGGACAGGGGTACTATGGCTACACCTTC	CAISATLLTGQGYYGYTF
NA	TRBV28	NA	TRBJ2-2	TGTGCCAGCAGTTCAGTATTTGGCACCGGGGAGCTGTTTTTT	CASSSVFGTGELFF
NA	TRBV3-1/TRBV3-2	NA	TRBJ1-1	TGTGCCAGCAGCCGAACCAGCGGAGACACTGAAGCTTTCTTT	CASSRTSGDTEAFF
NA	TRBV18	NA	TRBJ2-7	TGTGCCAGCTCCCGGATCGGGGGATATGAGCAGTACTTC	CASSRIGGYEQYF
TRBD1	TRBV6-5	NA	TRBJ2-7	TGTGCCAGCAGCCGGGGACAGGGGGCGTACGAGCAGTACTTC	CASSRGQGAYEQYF
NA	TRBV7-2	NA	TRBJ2-7	TGTGCCAGCAGCCCGACTTTGTGGGTCAGGGGACCGGGCGAGCAGTACTTC	CASSPTLWVRGPGEQYF
NA	TRBV7-8	NA	TRBJ1-4	TGTGCCAGCAGCGGAGATAATTCTAATGAAAAACTGTTTTTT	CASSGDNSNEKLFF
TRBD1	TRBV27	NA	TRBJ1-2	TGTGCCAGCAGTCCTTCGACAGGGATTGGTGGCTACACCTTC	CASSPSTGIGGYTF
TRBD1	TRBV5-1	NA	TRBJ2-2	TGCGCCAGCAGCGTGACAGGGGCCACCGGGGAGCTGTTTTTT	CASSVTGATGELFF
NA	TRBV19	NA	TRBJ1-4	TGTGCCAGTAGTCTGATACGCGATAATGAAAAACTGTTTTTT	CASSLIRDNEKLFF
TRBD1	TRBV28	once	TRBJ1-5	TGTGCCAGCCTGACAGGGGATCAGCCCCAGCATTTT	CASLTGDQPQHF
TRBD1	TRBV2	NA	TRBJ1-6	TGTGCCAGCTTGGGACAGAATTCACCCCTCCACTTT	CASLGQNSPLHF
NA	TRBV30	NA	TRBJ2-1	TGTGCCTGGAGTGTACTGTTTCGGGCGGGTGAGCAGTTCTTC	CAWSVLFRAGEQFF
NA	TRBV9	NA	TRBJ1-6	TGTGCCAGCAGCGTAGACGGGAAAACCAATTCACCCCTCCACTTT	CASSVDGKTNSPLHF